This TCR beta chain was observed in a study of spatial heterogeneity in lung cancer. Many counts were recorded for this clonotype. The V and J ends lost 5 bases and 6 bases respectively, with 7 bases between them. This CDR3 spans 12 amino acids. CDR1 is SEHNR and CDR2 is FQNEAQ in the germline V gene (reference sequence). The time point was: blood at routine non-recurrence follow-up after resection. No cell sorting; template was whole RNA from tumor, lung tissue or PBMC. TCRdb re-called the 5' RACE reads with MiXCR, one entry per CDR3 protein. The sample has some 120,000 distinct CDR3 sequences; 9.5% to 15% are singletons.

The TCR sequence derives from a male donor with early-stage non-small cell lung cancer. The V and J genes are TRBV7-9 and TRBJ2-2; no definite D call. Sequenced material: PBMCs, taken at follow-up. The chain's CDR3 is CASSPYPGELFF. CDR3 nucleotide sequence: TGTGCCAGCAGCCCTTACCCCGGGGAGCTGTTTTTT.